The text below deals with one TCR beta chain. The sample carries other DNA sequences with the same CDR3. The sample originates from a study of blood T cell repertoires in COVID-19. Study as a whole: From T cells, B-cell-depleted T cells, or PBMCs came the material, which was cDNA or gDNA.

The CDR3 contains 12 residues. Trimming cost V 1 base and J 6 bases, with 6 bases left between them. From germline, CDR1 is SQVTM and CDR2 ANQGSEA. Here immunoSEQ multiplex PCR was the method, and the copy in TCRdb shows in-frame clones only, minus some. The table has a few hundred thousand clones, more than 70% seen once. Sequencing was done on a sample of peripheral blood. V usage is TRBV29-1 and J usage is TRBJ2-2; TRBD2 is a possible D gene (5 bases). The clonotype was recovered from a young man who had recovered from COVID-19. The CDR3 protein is CSVEGGAGELFF. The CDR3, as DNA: TGCAGCGTTGAAGGGGGAGCCGGGGAGCTGTTTTTT.